These 10 T cell receptor beta chains originate from one sample sequenced in a study of blood T cell repertoires in COVID-19. Data came from immunoSEQ multiplex PCR; TCRdb stores just in-frame clones and leaves some out. The sample has a few hundred thousand clones; 88% are singletons. What was sequenced was PBMCs or T cells enriched from blood (not recorded which). These receptors came from a woman in her sixties or seventies who had recovered from COVID-19.

This clone was seen a few times. The chain employs TRBV4-1 and TRBJ1-4, with D possibly being TRBD1 (5 bases). Trimming cost V 0 bases and J 12 bases, with 17 bases left between them. The CDR3 spans 15 residues. Germline V CDR1 and CDR2: MGHRA, YSYEKL. The CDR3 sequence: CASSQEPVDEGELFF. Here the CDR3 DNA reads TGCGCCAGCAGCCAAGAGCCGGTTGATGAAGGGGAACTGTTTTTT.

This clone was seen only once. The chain carries TRBV19 and TRBJ2-1; 7 nucleotides agree with TRBD1. The V segment lost 5 bases and the J segment 1 base; nucleotides outside the gene matches: 5. The CDR3 loop spans 15 amino acids. Germline V gene sequence: CDR1 LNHDA, CDR2 SQIVND (reference sequence). CDR3: CASSVQGPSYNEQFF. The CDR3 DNA sequence: TGTGCCAGTAGTGTACAGGGGCCTTCCTACAATGAGCAGTTCTTC.

The rearrangement joins TRBV12-3 or TRBV12-4 to TRBJ2-1; D not resolved. The CDR3 loop spans 13 amino acids. The V end was cut by 3 bases, the J end by 8 bases, with 11 bases between. CDR3: CASSFIWLDEQFF. For the CDR3, the DNA is TGTGCCAGCAGTTTTATTTGGCTAGATGAGCAGTTCTTC.

CDR3 loop: CASRMTTGGSGNTIYF. The CDR3 DNA reads TGTGCCAGCAGGATGACCACAGGGGGCTCTGGAAACACCATATATTTT. The chain carries TRBV11-2 and TRBJ1-3, with 8 bases aligning to TRBD1. The germline V gene has CDR1 SGHAT and CDR2 FQNNGV. V lost 6 bases and J lost 0; bases outside the gene matches: 7. The CDR3 runs to 16 residues.

This clone has only one observation. The chain combines TRBV7-9 with TRBJ1-1, with a possible D match to TRBD1 (5 bases). The CDR3 loop spans 14 amino acids. Trimming removed 8 bases from V and 4 bases from J, with 17 bases in between. Germline V gene sequence: CDR1 SEHNR, CDR2 FQNEAQ (reference sequence). The CDR3 loop reads CASGRAEVATEAFF. The CDR3 region has the DNA TGTGCCAGCGGCAGGGCGGAGGTGGCCACTGAAGCTTTCTTT.

The chain joins TRBV7-9 to TRBJ2-3; D gene uncertain. With 3 bases removed from V and 1 base from J, the gap between germline ends came to 5 bases. There are 13 residues in the CDR3. Germline CDR1 reads SEHNR; CDR2 reads FQNEAQ (reference sequence). The CDR3 nucleotides read TGTGCCAGCAGCTTGCGGCGCACAGATACGCAGTATTTT. Its translation is CASSLRRTDTQYF.

A few counts support this clone. The V call is TRBV14, the J call TRBJ1-2, with no clear D. Per the germline V gene, CDR1 is SGHDN and CDR2 is FVKESK. Trimming removed 0 bases at V and 3 bases at J, with 11 bases between. This CDR3 region has 15 residues. The CDR3 coding sequence is TGTGCCAGCAGCCAAGATCGACTAACAGACTATGGCTACACCTTC. Protein product: CASSQDRLTDYGYTF.

A few counts support this clone. V gene TRBV12-3 or TRBV12-4 combines with J gene TRBJ1-1; D may be TRBD1 (5 bases). The V end lost 2 bases, the J end lost 5 bases, and 9 bases lay between the germline ends. The length of the CDR3 is 13 residues. This CDR3 reads CASSLIGGTEAFF. The CDR3 coding sequence is TGTGCCAGCAGTTTAATCGGGGGGACTGAAGCTTTCTTT.

About this clone itself: This sample includes further DNA sequences coding for the same CDR3. The J gene is TRBJ2-5, the V gene TRBV24-1, with TRBD1 matching over 9 bases. CDR1 is KGHDR, CDR2 SFDVKD, per germline. The junction had 6 bases not matched to a gene; V was cut back by 3 bases and J by 5 bases. The length of the CDR3 is 15 residues. In nucleotides, the CDR3 is TGTGCCACCAGTGATCCACAGGGGGCCGGGGAGACCCAGTACTTC. This sequence encodes CATSDPQGAGETQYF.

The gene calls are TRBV5-6 and TRBJ2-7; the match to TRBD1 covers 9 bases. Per the germline V gene, CDR1 is SGHDT and CDR2 is YYEEEE. CDR3 size: 14 residues. Trimming cost V 4 bases and J 4 bases; bases outside gene matches: 6. The CDR3 loop reads CASSPPGQGYEQYV. Here the CDR3 DNA reads TGTGCCAGCAGCCCACCGGGACAGGGTTACGAGCAGTACGTC.